This T cell receptor beta chain was captured in a study of neurological immune-mediated disorders. Trimming pared 3 bases from V and 4 bases from J, leaving 9 bases between. Per the germline V gene, CDR1 is SQVTM and CDR2 is ANQGSEA. The CDR3 spans 12 residues. TCRdb re-called the 5' RACE reads with MiXCR, one entry per CDR3 protein. The data show around 25,000 distinct CDR3 sequences, with 20% to 25% seen just once and more than 15% held by the top ten. Many counts were recorded for this clonotype. Its antigen is as yet unknown. Study outcomes and limitations: Subjects shared no identical expanded-clone CDR3 amino acid sequences, suggesting private TCR-beta repertoires in all groups.

The chain recombines TRBV29-1 with TRBJ1-2; D ambiguous. The sample consisted of PBMCs. This clonotype originated in an older woman in good health. CDR3 sequence reads: CSVDAGGYGYTF. The CDR3, as DNA: TGCAGCGTTGACGCTGGCGGCTATGGCTACACCTTC.